One and the same sample provided the 27 T cell receptor beta chains below, sequenced in a study of Graves' ophthalmopathy and Graves' hyperthyroidism. Scientists amplified the TCR beta CDR3 regions from RNA transcripts. Second-round multiplex PCR came after first-round RT-PCR with HTBI primers. TCRdb reprocessed the multiplex PCR reads via MiXCR and lists one record per CDR3 protein. The sample includes roughly 160,000 distinct CDR3 sequences, roughly 36% seen only once; the top ten take around 9.3%. Specimen: peripheral blood. The source is a man between 25 and 39 years old with Graves' ophthalmopathy.

V is TRBV6-1 and J is TRBJ1-2; weak D call: TRBD1 (5 bases). V lost 5 bases, J lost 8 bases, and 21 bases lay in between. Germline CDR1 is MNHNS and CDR2 is SASEGT. The CDR3 totals 15 residues. The CDR3 DNA reads as TGTGCCAGCAGTCATACGCCTGACAGTACATGGGGCTACACCTTC. This translates into CASSHTPDSTWGYTF.

This clonotype was recorded many times. V gene TRBV7-3 combines with J gene TRBJ1-1; D is uncertain. Germline V gene sequence: CDR1 SGHTA, CDR2 FQGTGA. This CDR3 region has 16 residues. Trimming removed 5 bases at V and 1 base at J, with 17 bases between. As DNA, the CDR3 is TGTGCCAGCAGCCCCTGGGCTGGTGGCCCGAACACTGAAGCTTTCTTT. Translated: CASSPWAGGPNTEAFF.

The gene calls are TRBV12-3 or TRBV12-4 and TRBJ1-5; 12 bases agree with TRBD1. Trimming cost V 4 bases and J 11 bases; bases outside gene matches: 9. The CDR3 is 15 amino acids. In DNA form, the CDR3 reads TGTGCCAGCAGTTCGGGGACAGGGGGCAATCGGGCCCAGCATTTT. It yields the protein CASSSGTGGNRAQHF.

The sample holds many counts of this clonotype. The rearrangement uses TRBV6-2 or TRBV6-3 and TRBJ2-7; 11 bases line up with TRBD2. The CDR3 covers 17 residues. The J segment lost 2 bases and the V segment lost 2 bases, leaving 8 bases of the junction unmatched. Germline CDR1 MNHEY, CDR2 SVGEGT. This CDR3 is CASSYGLAGGQTYEQYF. The CDR3 DNA sequence: TGTGCCAGCAGTTACGGGCTAGCGGGAGGTCAAACCTACGAGCAGTACTTC.

The chain uses TRBV11-3 and TRBJ2-5; D may be TRBD2 (5 bases). V was clipped by 5 bases and J by 5 bases, with 12 bases between them. CDR3 length equals 13 residues. Germline V gene data show CDR1 as SGHNT and CDR2 as YENEEA. The CDR3 spells CASSPSGLETQYF. The DNA of the CDR3 is TGTGCCAGCAGCCCCTCGGGGTTGGAGACCCAGTACTTC.

The chain joins TRBV12-3 or TRBV12-4 to TRBJ2-5; D might be TRBD2 (6 bases). The CDR3 is made up of 16 amino acids. With 0 bases removed from V and 4 bases from J, the gap between germline ends came to 15 bases. CDR3 nucleotide sequence: TGTGCCAGCAGTTTAGCCTGGGTGCTAGCGCGAGAGACCCAGTACTTC. Its protein product is CASSLAWVLARETQYF.

The chain carries TRBV5-1 and TRBJ2-2; D remains unclear. This CDR3 spans 18 amino acids. V was shortened by 5 bases and J by 0 bases, with 20 bases between the two germline ends. The germline V gene encodes CDR1 SGHRS and CDR2 YFSETQ. Here the CDR3 DNA reads TGCGCCAGCAGTGTTTGGTTGACCGACGGACCGAACACCGGGGAGCTGTTTTTT. Protein sequence: CASSVWLTDGPNTGELFF. The variable domain in full, completed from reference TRBV5-1 and TRBJ2-2, reads KAGVTQTPRYLIKTRGQQVTLSCSPISGHRSVSWYQQTPGQGLQFLFEYFSETQRNKGNFPGRFSGRQFSNSRSEMNVSTLELGDSALYLCASSVWLTDGPNTGELFFGEGSRLTVL.

This clonotype has at least ten counts. The V call is TRBV7-9, the J call TRBJ2-7; TRBD1 might be the D (6 bases). The CDR3 is 13 residues long. Germline lookup yields CDR1 SEHNR and CDR2 FQNEAQ (reference sequence). V lost 1 base to trimming and J lost 6 bases, with 10 bases between them. CDR3 sequence (DNA): TGTGCCAGCAGCTTAGGACCCAGGGGCGAGCAGTACTTC. This gives the protein CASSLGPRGEQYF.

The table lists this clonotype with many counts. The V and J genes are TRBV20-1 and TRBJ2-5, with D perhaps matching TRBD2 (6 bases). The CDR3 has 17 residues. In germline, CDR1 is DFQATT, CDR2 SNEGSKA (reference sequence). The germline V and J ends were trimmed by 2 bases and 3 bases, with 22 bases remaining between them. Here the CDR3 reads CSARPRYKGRREETQYF. The CDR3 DNA reads TGCAGTGCTAGACCGAGATACAAGGGACGGAGGGAAGAGACCCAGTACTTC.

This chain uses TRBV24-1 with TRBJ1-1, with D unclear. Germline values: CDR1 KGHDR, CDR2 SFDVKD. Trimming took off 9 bases at V and 5 bases at J, with 18 bases between the two ends. The CDR3 is made up of 14 amino acids. The CDR3 DNA follows: TGTGCCACCGGAGGCTTGGCAACAGCGACTGAAGCTTTCTTT. It specifies CATGGLATATEAFF.

This rearrangement joins TRBV7-2 to TRBJ1-1; 7 bases align to TRBD1. This CDR3 has 13 amino acids. The V segment lost 7 bases and the J segment 5 bases; nucleotides outside the gene matches: 7. Germline V CDR1 and CDR2: SGHTA, FQGNSA. This chain's CDR3 is CASNTQGGTEAFF. CDR3 DNA sequence: TGTGCCAGCAACACCCAGGGGGGGACTGAAGCTTTCTTT. The full variable domain, its missing parts supplied by reference TRBV7-2 and TRBJ1-1, is GAGVSQSPSNKVTEKGKDVELRCDPISGHTALYWYRQSLGQGLEFLIYFQGNSAPDKSGLPSDRFSAERTGGSVSTLTIQRTQQEDSAVYLCASNTQGGTEAFFGQGTRLTVV.

In this sample, this clonotype turned up many times. The chain joins TRBV19 to TRBJ2-7; D is unresolved. Looked up from germline, CDR1 is LNHDA and CDR2 is SQIVND (reference sequence). Trimming removed 3 bases from V and 0 bases from J, with 21 bases in between. The CDR3 has 18 residues. CDR3 region: CASSIANPYLGFSYEQYF. In nucleotides, the CDR3 is TGTGCCAGTAGTATCGCCAATCCTTACCTCGGGTTCTCCTACGAGCAGTACTTC.

The chain uses TRBV5-6 and TRBJ1-1, with D tentatively TRBD1 (6 bases). Per germline, CDR1 SGHDT and CDR2 YYEEEE. CDR3 length equals 13 residues. V lost 4 bases to trimming and J lost 4 bases, with 11 bases between them. Here the CDR3 DNA reads TGTGCCAGCAGCCGTACAGGGACCACTGAAGCTTTCTTT. This translates into CASSRTGTTEAFF.

This clonotype occurred many times. The gene calls are TRBV30 and TRBJ1-2; D unresolved. V gave up 0 bases and J gave up 4 bases, with 12 bases separating them. Germline CDR1 GTSNPN, CDR2 SVGIG (reference sequence). This CDR3 contains 14 residues. CDR3 DNA: TGTGCCTGGAGTGTAATGGGTCGGGGCTATGGCTACACCTTC. It yields the protein CAWSVMGRGYGYTF.

The sample holds one count of this clonotype. The CDR3 sequence: CSVEPRGENGYTF. CDR3 DNA: TGCAGCGTTGAACCAAGGGGGGAGAACGGCTACACCTTC. This chain links TRBV29-1 with TRBJ1-2, with D perhaps TRBD1 (6 bases). Germline V gene sequence: CDR1 SQVTM, CDR2 ANQGSEA. Trimming cost V 2 bases and J 8 bases, with 15 bases left between them. This CDR3 is 13 amino acids long.

This chain connects TRBV28 to TRBJ1-5; 10 bases are shared with TRBD1. CDR1 and CDR2 (germline): MDHEN, SYDVKM. With 6 bases clipped from V and 7 bases from J, the junction kept 9 bases outside the gene matches. The CDR3 sequence is 15 residues long. CDR3 loop: CASSPHGDRGQPQHF. The DNA for the CDR3 is TGTGCCAGCAGCCCCCATGGGGACAGGGGACAGCCCCAGCATTTT.

The V and J genes are TRBV6-5 and TRBJ2-5; D is unclear. CDR1 and CDR2 from the germline V gene are MNHEY and SVGAGI. V gave up 2 bases and J gave up 2 bases, with 9 bases separating them. The CDR3 is 14 amino acids. CDR3 nucleotide sequence: TGTGCCAGCAGTTACGAAGACGAACAAGAGACCCAGTACTTC. Protein sequence: CASSYEDEQETQYF.

This clonotype was detected many times. This chain connects TRBV30 to TRBJ1-1; D perhaps matches TRBD1 (5 bases). The CDR3 spans 15 residues. The ends were cut back, 5 bases at V and 5 bases at J, with 21 bases in the middle. The germline V gene encodes CDR1 GTSNPN and CDR2 SVGIG (reference sequence). The CDR3 reads CAWEEPRQRGTEAFF. CDR3 DNA sequence: TGTGCCTGGGAAGAGCCTCGACAGAGGGGAACTGAAGCTTTCTTT. The whole variable domain, filled in from reference TRBV30 and TRBJ1-1, reads SQTIHQWPATLVQPVGSPLSLECTVEGTSNPNLYWYRQAAGRGLQLLFYSVGIGQISSEVPQNLSASRPQDRQFILSSKKLLLSDSGFYLCAWEEPRQRGTEAFFGQGTRLTVV.

This clonotype was seen ten or more times. This is likely a read error, given that the CDR3 carries no conserved phenylalanine or tryptophan at its end. The DNA is omitted, as the CDR3 cannot be located on it reliably, and the CDR3 follows TCRdb's listing. This sequence joins TRBV6-1 and TRBJ1-2; TRBD1 reflects the table's D call only, with no check against the DNA. Germline-derived CDR1 and CDR2 are MNHNS and SASEGT. The CDR3 is 12 amino acids long, termini counted. The CDR3 is CASSVPGQAPSR.

The chain is built from TRBV20-1 and TRBJ2-7; 16 nucleotides line up with TRBD2. Germline CDR1 and CDR2: DFQATT and SNEGSKA (reference sequence). The CDR3 covers 18 residues. The junction had 13 bases not matched to a gene; V was cut back by 2 bases and J by 6 bases. CDR3 sequence reads: CSARPTPGTSGRAGEQYF. The CDR3 region has the DNA TGCAGTGCTAGACCGACCCCCGGGACTAGCGGGAGGGCCGGCGAGCAGTACTTC.

This clonotype was observed at least ten times. The chain joins TRBV12-3 or TRBV12-4 to TRBJ2-7; D possibly corresponds to TRBD1 (6 bases). There are 14 residues in the CDR3. V gave up 2 bases and J gave up 2 bases, with 10 bases separating them. The CDR3 DNA sequence: TGTGCCAGCAGTTTATATGGGGACACCTACGAGCAGTACTTC. Residues: CASSLYGDTYEQYF.

This clonotype was counted ten times or more. V and J are TRBV12-3 or TRBV12-4 and TRBJ2-3; the match to TRBD2 covers 7 bases. This CDR3 has 15 amino acids. Trimming took 7 bases from V and 0 from J; bases not matched to a gene: 7. The CDR3 protein is CASKSSGMSTDTQYF. In DNA form, the CDR3 reads TGTGCCAGCAAATCCAGCGGGATGAGCACAGATACGCAGTATTTT.

This clonotype was counted many times. The genes are TRBV20-1 and TRBJ2-5, with a weak D call TRBD2 (6 bases). This CDR3 comprises 13 residues. V lost 8 bases and J 2 bases, leaving 15 bases between the germline ends. Germline V gives CDR1 DFQATT, CDR2 SNEGSKA (reference sequence). The CDR3: CSRTLAVQETQYF. Written as DNA, the CDR3 is TGCAGTCGGACTTTAGCGGTACAAGAGACCCAGTACTTC.

This clonotype was seen a few times. Because the CDR3's place on the DNA is in doubt, the DNA is left out and the CDR3 is given as listed by TCRdb. V usage is TRBV28 and J usage is TRBJ2-5. The CDR3 is 13 amino acids long, termini counted. The V gene's germline CDR1 is MDHEN and CDR2 SYDVKM. The CDR3: CASSFGSGETQYF.

The rearrangement joins TRBV11-2 to TRBJ2-7; 9 bases map to TRBD2. The CDR3 loop spans 16 amino acids. The germline CDR1 and CDR2 sequences are SGHAT and FQNNGV. V gave up 2 bases and J gave up 1 base; unmatched junction bases: 6. CDR3 loop: CASSLIKAGGSYEQYF. For the CDR3, the DNA is TGTGCCAGCAGCTTAATAAAAGCGGGAGGATCCTACGAGCAGTACTTC.

This clonotype was seen at least ten times. The genes are TRBV18 and TRBJ2-7, with 8 bases matching TRBD1. The CDR3 runs 16 residues. CDR1 and CDR2 from the germline V gene are KGHSH and LQKENI. Germline trimming cut 4 bases from V and 2 bases from J; bases unmatched to any gene: 10. In DNA, the CDR3 is TGTGCCAGCTCACTACAAAAGACAGGGGTAACCTACGAGCAGTACTTC. It yields the protein CASSLQKTGVTYEQYF.

This clonotype was seen many times. The chain carries TRBV28 and TRBJ2-7; D is unresolved. Germline V CDR1 and CDR2: MDHEN, SYDVKM. CDR3 length equals 11 residues. V shed 7 bases and J shed 7 bases, with 11 bases lying between them. In DNA form, the CDR3 reads TGTGCCAGCACCCTCGTAGGGGAGCAGTACTTC. As protein: CASTLVGEQYF.